The rows below give T cell receptor beta chains drawn from one sample of a study of blood T cell repertoires in COVID-19. Measured with immunoSEQ multiplex PCR; TCRdb has only the in-frame clones, and not every one. The sample lists 120,000 or so clones, less than 85% seen once, with more than 3.5% in the top ten. What was sequenced was peripheral blood. The source of these receptors is a woman older than 75 with acute or convalescent COVID-19. CDR3s include the opening cysteine and the closing phenylalanine or tryptophan. A D gene is named only where the DNA matches it firmly. Size tells how often a clone was seen (once, few, many) or the class of an expanded clone, and some rows leave it out.

TRBJ2-1 | . | 12 | . | TRBV7-8 | CASSVLGNEQFF | TGTGCCAGCAGCGTACTAGGGAATGAGCAGTTCTTC
TRBJ1-4 | . | 14 | . | TRBV10-3 | CAISGTATNEKLFF | TGTGCCATCAGTGGGACAGCAACTAATGAAAAACTGTTTTTT
TRBJ2-3 | TRBD2 | 16 | . | TRBV6-1 | CASSGSAGDPTDTQYF | TGTGCCAGCAGTGGCTCAGCGGGGGACCCCACAGATACGCAGTATTTT
TRBJ1-2 | TRBD1 | 14 | . | TRBV9 | CASSVTGTGDGYTF | TGTGCCAGCAGCGTAACCGGGACAGGGGATGGCTACACCTTC
TRBJ2-2 | . | 14 | once | TRBV10-2 | CASSDWVRTGELFF | TGCGCCAGCAGTGATTGGGTGAGGACCGGGGAGCTGTTTTTT
TRBJ1-3 | TRBD1 | 17 | once | TRBV9 | CASSQPTGTDQGNTIYF | TGTGCCAGCAGCCAACCAACTGGGACAGACCAAGGAAACACCATATATTTT
TRBJ1-5 | TRBD1 | 13 | . | TRBV12-3/TRBV12-4 | CASSLTDRRPQHF | TGTGCCAGCAGTTTAACGGACAGGAGGCCCCAGCATTTT
TRBJ1-1 | . | 15 | . | TRBV3-1/TRBV3-2 | CASSQGGQGTAEAFF | TGTGCCAGCAGCCAAGGAGGGCAGGGGACGGCTGAAGCTTTCTTT
TRBJ2-2 | TRBD2 | 17 | once | TRBV7-9 | CASRGLAGFWDTGELFF | TGTGCCAGCCGAGGACTAGCGGGCTTTTGGGACACCGGGGAGCTGTTTTTT
TRBJ1-1 | . | 15 | . | TRBV6-5 | CASTLRDGGSSEAFF | TGTGCCAGCACCCTACGGGACGGGGGGAGCTCTGAAGCTTTCTTT
TRBJ1-1 | . | 14 | . | TRBV20-1 | CSASPASSDTEAFF | TGCAGTGCTAGTCCCGCGAGTTCGGACACTGAAGCTTTCTTT
TRBJ1-1 | . | 15 | . | TRBV11-1 | CASSLAPRLNTEAFF | TGTGCCAGCAGCTTAGCCCCCAGGTTGAACACTGAAGCTTTCTTT
TRBJ2-3 | TRBD2 | 19 | . | TRBV6-2/TRBV6-3 | CASSYVPGLAGGQTDTQYF | TGTGCCAGCAGTTACGTCCCGGGACTAGCGGGGGGGCAAACAGATACGCAGTATTTT
TRBJ1-1 | TRBD1 | 14 | . | TRBV6-5 | CASEKGQLNTEAFF | TGTGCCAGCGAAAAGGGACAGTTGAACACTGAAGCTTTCTTT
TRBJ1-1 | . | 14 | . | TRBV2 | CASSEAGGSTEAFF | TGTGCCAGCAGTGAAGCTGGAGGATCCACTGAAGCTTTCTTT
TRBJ2-5 | TRBD2 | 14 | . | TRBV7-6 | CASSGGGASETQYF | TGTGCCAGCAGCGGCGGGGGGGCCTCTGAGACCCAGTACTTC
TRBJ1-2 | TRBD1 | 13 | . | TRBV4-3 | CASSQDRQGPHHF | TGCGCCAGCAGCCAGGATCGACAGGGACCTCACCACTTC
TRBJ2-7 | TRBD2 | 16 | . | TRBV4-2 | CASSQGGTSVPYEQYF | TGTGCCAGCAGCCAAGGTGGGACTAGCGTCCCCTACGAGCAGTACTTC
TRBJ2-7 | TRBD1 | 13 | . | TRBV3-1/TRBV3-2 | CASSQATGAEQYF | TGTGCCAGCAGCCAGGCGACAGGGGCCGAGCAGTACTTC
TRBJ2-3 | . | 16 | . | TRBV7-2 | CASSQEPGLSTDTQYF | TGTGCCAGCAGCCAAGAACCGGGTCTCAGCACAGATACGCAGTATTTT
TRBJ2-4 | . | 16 | . | TRBV2 | CASRTGTASAKNIQYF | TGTGCCAGCAGAACAGGGACCGCGTCAGCCAAAAACATTCAGTACTTC
TRBJ1-2 | . | 14 | once | TRBV19 | CASSDPRGVDGYTF | TGTGCCAGTAGTGATCCCAGGGGTGTGGATGGCTACACCTTC
TRBJ1-2 | . | 14 | once | TRBV15 | CATSRGLDSYGYTF | TGTGCCACCAGCAGAGGCCTGGACAGCTATGGCTACACCTTC
TRBJ1-5 | . | 14 | . | TRBV2 | CASSELRNNQPQHF | TGTGCCAGCAGTGAACTCAGAAACAATCAGCCCCAGCATTTT
TRBJ2-7 | TRBD1 | 15 | . | TRBV5-4 | CASSFGGTGGYEQYF | TGTGCCAGCAGCTTTGGAGGGACAGGGGGCTACGAGCAGTACTTC
TRBJ1-2 | TRBD1 | 14 | . | TRBV7-2 | CASSLSWDSPGYTF | TGTGCCAGCAGCTTGAGTTGGGACAGTCCTGGCTACACCTTC
TRBJ1-1 | . | 14 | . | TRBV7-8 | CASSPDYPLAEAFF | TGTGCCAGCAGCCCAGACTACCCGCTGGCTGAAGCTTTCTTT
TRBJ2-1 | TRBD1 | 15 | . | TRBV7-9 | CASSEAGGPPPEQFF | TGTGCCAGCAGCGAAGCAGGGGGACCCCCCCCCGAGCAGTTCTTC
TRBJ2-3 | TRBD2 | 17 | once | TRBV4-2 | CASSQEATSGGVDTQYF | TGTGCCAGCAGCCAAGAGGCGACTAGCGGGGGTGTGGATACGCAGTATTTT
TRBJ2-1 | TRBD1 | 14 | . | TRBV15 | CATSKGQGDNEQFF | TGTGCCACCAGCAAAGGACAGGGTGACAATGAGCAGTTCTTC
TRBJ1-2 | . | 16 | . | TRBV6-2/TRBV6-3 | CASSYSTGGAGLGYTF | TGTGCCAGCAGTTACTCGACTGGGGGAGCGGGCTTGGGCTACACCTTC
TRBJ2-1 | . | 15 | . | TRBV5-4 | CAITDNRAPYNEQFF | TGTGCCATCACTGATAACAGGGCCCCCTACAATGAGCAGTTCTTC
TRBJ1-1 | . | 16 | . | TRBV5-1 | CASSLGGGAVNTEAFF | TGCGCCAGCAGCTTGGGCGGGGGCGCGGTGAACACTGAAGCTTTCTTT
TRBJ1-4 | . | 16 | medium-sized | TRBV7-8 | CASSLAAAGKSEKLFF | TGTGCCAGCAGCTTAGCGGCGGCAGGGAAATCCGAAAAACTGTTTTTT
TRBJ1-1 | . | 15 | . | TRBV4-1 | CASSQETVLNTEAFF | TGCGCCAGCAGCCAAGAAACAGTACTGAACACTGAAGCTTTCTTT
TRBJ2-1 | TRBD2 | 15 | . | TRBV7-8 | CASSRAGDSYNEQFF | TGTGCCAGCAGCCGAGCGGGAGACTCCTACAATGAGCAGTTCTTC
TRBJ2-5 | TRBD2 | 15 | . | TRBV5-4 | CASSPSGGTEETQYF | TGTGCCAGCAGTCCTAGCGGGGGGACCGAAGAGACCCAGTACTTC
TRBJ1-6 | TRBD1 | 14 | . | TRBV7-2 | CASSPRQGDSPLHF | TGTGCCAGCAGCCCCAGACAGGGTGATTCACCCCTCCACTTT
TRBJ2-5 | TRBD1 | 14 | . | TRBV2 | CASKRAGGYETQYF | TGTGCCAGCAAGAGGGCAGGGGGCTACGAGACCCAGTACTTC
TRBJ2-3 | . | 13 | few | TRBV2 | CASAGAGTDTQYF | TGTGCCAGCGCGGGGGCCGGCACAGATACGCAGTATTTT
TRBJ1-3 | . | 15 | few | TRBV4-3 | CASSQEGGSGNTIYF | TGCGCCAGCAGCCAAGAGGGGGGATCTGGAAACACCATATATTTT
TRBJ1-2 | . | 14 | . | TRBV29-1 | CSVSQGRSNYGYTF | TGCAGCGTTTCCCAAGGCCGGAGTAACTATGGCTACACCTTC
TRBJ1-4 | . | 15 | . | TRBV5-1 | CASSLAWGGEEKLFF | TGCGCCAGCAGCTTGGCCTGGGGCGGAGAAGAAAAACTGTTTTTT
TRBJ1-1 | TRBD1 | 15 | . | TRBV7-2 | CASSPPGGLNTEAFF | TGTGCCAGCAGCCCACCAGGGGGTTTGAACACTGAAGCTTTCTTT
TRBJ2-3 | TRBD2 | 16 | . | TRBV6-6 | CASSGTSGKHEDTQYF | TGTGCCAGCAGCGGGACTAGCGGGAAACATGAAGATACGCAGTATTTT
TRBJ1-2 | . | 13 | . | TRBV6-5 | CASGRARDYGYTF | TGTGCCAGCGGGAGGGCGAGGGACTATGGCTACACCTTC
TRBJ2-2 | . | 11 | . | TRBV19 | CASRQTGELFF | TGTGCCAGTAGACAAACCGGGGAGCTGTTTTTT
TRBJ1-2 | . | 14 | . | TRBV9 | CASTLTGAMKGYTF | TGTGCCAGCACCTTAACGGGTGCGATGAAAGGCTACACCTTC
TRBJ2-2 | TRBD1 | 16 | . | TRBV24-1 | CATSDPGQGETGELFF | TGTGCCACCAGTGATCCAGGACAGGGGGAAACCGGGGAGCTGTTTTTT
TRBJ2-2 | TRBD2 | 16 | . | TRBV5-4 | CASSQLAAVNTGELFF | TGTGCCAGCTCCCAACTAGCGGCCGTGAATACCGGGGAGCTGTTTTTT
TRBJ2-7 | . | 15 | once | TRBV28 | CASSFVDRQLRAQYF | TGTGCCAGCAGTTTCGTTGACAGGCAGCTAAGGGCGCAGTACTTC
TRBJ1-4 | . | 16 | few | TRBV5-1 | CASSPSTRGPNEKLFF | TGCGCCAGCAGCCCATCGACAAGAGGGCCTAATGAAAAACTGTTTTTT
TRBJ2-6 | . | 15 | . | TRBV30 | CAWSSGTSGANVLTF | TGTGCCTGGAGTTCAGGAACCTCTGGGGCCAACGTCCTGACTTTC
TRBJ1-6 | TRBD1 | 15 | . | TRBV30 | CAWSRSGQGNSPLHF | TGTGCCTGGAGCCGATCAGGACAGGGGAATTCACCCCTCCACTTT
TRBJ2-7 | TRBD1 | 12 | . | TRBV7-8 | CASGTAPWEQYF | TGTGCCTCCGGGACAGCGCCGTGGGAGCAGTACTTC
TRBJ1-2 | . | 14 | . | TRBV6-5 | CASSPMRGTYGYTF | TGTGCCAGCAGTCCGATGAGGGGGACCTATGGCTACACCTTC
TRBJ1-5 | TRBD1 | 15 | . | TRBV23-1 | CASSPRGAGNQPQHF | TGCGCCAGCAGTCCCAGGGGGGCCGGCAATCAGCCCCAGCATTTT
TRBJ2-5 | . | 13 | . | TRBV7-7 | CASSLDRQETQYF | TGTGCTAGCAGCTTAGACAGACAAGAGACCCAGTACTTC
TRBJ2-2 | TRBD2 | 14 | . | TRBV24-1 | CATTGRENTGELFF | TGTGCCACTACGGGGAGGGAGAACACCGGGGAGCTGTTTTTT